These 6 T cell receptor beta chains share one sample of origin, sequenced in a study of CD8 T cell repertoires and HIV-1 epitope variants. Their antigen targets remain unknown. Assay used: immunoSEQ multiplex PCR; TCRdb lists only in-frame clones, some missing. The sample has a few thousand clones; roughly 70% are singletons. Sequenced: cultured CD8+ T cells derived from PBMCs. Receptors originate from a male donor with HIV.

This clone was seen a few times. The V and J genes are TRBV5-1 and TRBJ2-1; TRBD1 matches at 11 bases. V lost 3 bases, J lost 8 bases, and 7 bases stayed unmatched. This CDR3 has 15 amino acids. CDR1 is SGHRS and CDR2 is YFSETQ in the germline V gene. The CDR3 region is CASSSPGQGGYEQFF. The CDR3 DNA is TGCGCCAGCAGCTCACCGGGACAGGGGGGCTATGAGCAGTTCTTC.

CDR3 amino acids: CATTDPGQGGYEQYF. CDR3 bases: TGTGCCACCACAGACCCGGGACAGGGTGGGTACGAGCAGTACTTC. The chain is built from TRBV15 and TRBJ2-7; the match to TRBD1 covers 9 bases. V was clipped by 7 bases and J by 4 bases; unmatched bases: 11. The CDR3 extends over 15 amino acids. Looked up from germline, CDR1 is LNHNV and CDR2 is YYDKDF (reference sequence).

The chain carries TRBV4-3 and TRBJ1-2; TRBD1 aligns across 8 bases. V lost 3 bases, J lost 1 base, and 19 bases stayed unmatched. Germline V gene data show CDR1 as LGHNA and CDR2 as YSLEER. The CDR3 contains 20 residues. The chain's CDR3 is CASSHDLPDKDRVINYGYTF. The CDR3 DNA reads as TGCGCCAGCAGCCATGACCTCCCTGACAAGGACAGGGTAATTAACTATGGCTACACCTTC.

The DNA of the CDR3 is TGTGCCAGCAGTTTGGGGGGGGTATTTGCAGATACGCAGTATTTT. This codes for CASSLGGVFADTQYF. The V and J genes are TRBV28 and TRBJ2-3; 7 bases are shared with TRBD2. CDR1 is MDHEN, CDR2 SYDVKM, per germline. J gave up 4 bases and V 3 bases, and 7 bases lay outside the gene matches. This CDR3 has 15 residues.

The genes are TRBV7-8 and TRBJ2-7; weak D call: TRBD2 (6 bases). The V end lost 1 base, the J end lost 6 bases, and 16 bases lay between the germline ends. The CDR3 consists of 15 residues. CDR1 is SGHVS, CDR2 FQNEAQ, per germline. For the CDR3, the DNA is TGTGCCAGCAGCTTAGAGGGGCGGGACGGGGGCGAGCAGTACTTC. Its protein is CASSLEGRDGGEQYF.

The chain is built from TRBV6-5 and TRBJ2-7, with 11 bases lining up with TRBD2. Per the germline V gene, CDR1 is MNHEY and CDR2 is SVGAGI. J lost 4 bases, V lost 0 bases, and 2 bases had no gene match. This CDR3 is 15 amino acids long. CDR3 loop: CASSYSSGGGYEQYF. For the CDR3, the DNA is TGTGCCAGCAGTTACTCTAGCGGGGGGGGATACGAGCAGTACTTC.